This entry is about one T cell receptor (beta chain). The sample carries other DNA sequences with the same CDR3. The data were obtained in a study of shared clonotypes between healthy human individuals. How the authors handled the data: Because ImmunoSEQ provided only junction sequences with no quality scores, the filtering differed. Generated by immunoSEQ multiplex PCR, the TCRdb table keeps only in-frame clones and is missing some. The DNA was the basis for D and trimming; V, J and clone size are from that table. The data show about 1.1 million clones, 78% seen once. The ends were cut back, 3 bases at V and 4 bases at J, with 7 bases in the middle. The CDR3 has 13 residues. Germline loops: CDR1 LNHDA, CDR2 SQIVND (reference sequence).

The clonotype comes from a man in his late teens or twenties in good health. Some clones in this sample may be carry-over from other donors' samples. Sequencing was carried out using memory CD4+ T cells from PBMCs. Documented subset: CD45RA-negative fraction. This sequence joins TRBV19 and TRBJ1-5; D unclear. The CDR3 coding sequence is TGTGCCAGTAGTATCCTGGGAAATCAGCCCCAGCATTTT. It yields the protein CASSILGNQPQHF.